Shown below are 23 T cell receptor beta chains from a single sample sequenced in a study of blood T cell repertoires in COVID-19. Sequencing was performed with immunoSEQ multiplex PCR; in TCRdb, only in-frame clones are kept and a portion is missing. Of 120,000 or so clones listed, 70% to 90% are singletons. Input material: peripheral blood. The receptors were gathered from a woman in her 50s with acute or convalescent COVID-19.

J is TRBJ1-2 and V is TRBV28; 7 bases agree with TRBD1. The germline gives CDR1 MDHEN, CDR2 SYDVKM. This CDR3 region has 17 residues. The V segment lost 2 bases and the J segment 7 bases; nucleotides outside the gene matches: 16. The DNA of the CDR3 is TGTGCCAGCAGTTTAGCTGGGACAGTCCGCTCCACAGGTGGCTACACCTTC. It specifies CASSLAGTVRSTGGYTF.

The rearrangement joins TRBV5-1 to TRBJ1-1; D is perhaps TRBD1 (6 bases). Germline values: CDR1 SGHRS, CDR2 YFSETQ. The V gene lost 4 bases and the J gene lost 0 bases, with 10 bases spanning the gap. The CDR3 spans 14 residues. The CDR3 spells CASSVQGMNTEAFF. The CDR3 coding sequence is TGCGCCAGCAGCGTACAGGGTATGAACACTGAAGCTTTCTTT.

This chain links TRBV7-2 with TRBJ2-3, with D unclear. The CDR3 covers 16 residues. The germline V gene has CDR1 SGHTA and CDR2 FQGNSA. V lost 1 base, J lost 0 bases, and 11 bases lay in between. CDR3 residues: CASSLGALASTDTQYF. CDR3 coding DNA: TGTGCCAGCAGCTTAGGAGCGTTAGCTAGCACAGATACGCAGTATTTT.

The J gene is TRBJ2-6, the V gene TRBV5-1; TRBD2 might be the D (6 bases). Per the germline V gene, CDR1 is SGHRS and CDR2 is YFSETQ. The V and J ends lost 4 bases and 0 bases respectively, with 8 bases between them. The CDR3 length is 15 residues. CDR3 sequence reads: CASSTEGSGANVLTF. CDR3 nucleotides: TGCGCCAGCAGCACGGAGGGCTCTGGGGCCAACGTCCTGACTTTC.

This sequence joins TRBV19 and TRBJ2-3; TRBD2 matches 8 bases. J lost 5 bases, V lost 5 bases, and 6 bases had no gene match. In germline, CDR1 is LNHDA, CDR2 SQIVND (reference sequence). This CDR3 is built from 14 residues. CDR3 sequence: CASSPSGSGDTQYF. The CDR3 DNA follows: TGTGCCAGTAGTCCCAGCGGGAGTGGAGATACGCAGTATTTT.

The chain carries TRBV7-8 and TRBJ2-3; 12 bases match TRBD2. In germline, CDR1 is SGHVS, CDR2 FQNEAQ. V gave up 1 base and J gave up 4 bases; unmatched junction bases: 9. This CDR3 comprises 18 residues. CDR3 in DNA: TGTGCCAGCAGCTTAGTGATCCTAGCGGGGGGGGAAGCAGATACGCAGTATTTT. It yields the protein CASSLVILAGGEADTQYF.

In DNA form, the CDR3 reads TGTGCCAGCAGCCAAGAAGGGACTAGCGGGAGGGCCGCAGATACGCAGTATTTT. Residues: CASSQEGTSGRAADTQYF. The V gene is TRBV4-2, the J gene TRBJ2-3; the match to TRBD2 covers 16 bases. Trimming removed 0 bases from V and 4 bases from J; junction bases left unmatched: 4. The V gene's germline CDR1 is LGHNA and CDR2 YNFKEQ. This CDR3 has 18 amino acids.

As to this clone: One junction end disagrees with the germline gene, perhaps due to a read error. The V call is TRBV18, the J call TRBJ2-1; 14 bases are shared with TRBD2. The CDR3 totals 15 residues. Germline V gene lookup returns CDR1 KGHSH and CDR2 LQKENI. CDR3 sequence reads: CASSPAGLAGAPQLF. The CDR3 nucleotides are TGTGCCAGCTCACCAGCGGGACTAGCGGGAGCACCTCAGCTCTTC.

CDR3 nucleotide sequence: TGTGCCAGCAGTAGGGGGAACACTGAAGCTTTCTTT. Translating gives CASSRGNTEAFF. The gene calls are TRBV11-3 and TRBJ1-1; a possible D gene is TRBD1 (5 bases). Looked up from germline, CDR1 is SGHNT and CDR2 is YENEEA. The CDR3 loop spans 12 amino acids. Trimming removed 6 bases from V and 1 base from J, with 6 bases in between.

DNA of the CDR3: TGTGCCAGCAGCCGGGGTACCCAGGGGGATACGCAGTATTTT. This codes for CASSRGTQGDTQYF. The chain couples TRBV28 to TRBJ2-3; D is perhaps TRBD1 (6 bases). Germline assignment: CDR1 MDHEN and CDR2 SYDVKM. V lost 6 bases and J lost 6, with 16 bases in between. CDR3 length equals 14 residues. Based on the CDR3 plus reference TRBV28 and TRBJ2-3, the full variable domain is DVKVTQSSRYLVKRTGEKVFLECVQDMDHENMFWYRQDPGLGLRLIYFSYDVKMKEKGDIPEGYSVSREKKERFSLILESASTNQTSMYLCASSRGTQGDTQYFGPGTRLTVL.

This rearrangement joins TRBV18 to TRBJ2-7, with D maybe TRBD1 (6 bases). Trimming removed 4 bases from V and 1 base from J, with 8 bases in between. This CDR3 contains 13 residues. Germline CDR1 and CDR2: KGHSH and LQKENI. This CDR3 reads CASSHDRSYEQYF. The CDR3 DNA is TGTGCCAGCTCACACGACAGGTCCTACGAGCAGTACTTC.

The chain is built from TRBV6-5 and TRBJ1-2, with TRBD1 matching over 9 bases. The junction had 5 bases not matched to a gene; V was cut back by 5 bases and J by 4 bases. The CDR3 covers 14 residues. From germline, CDR1 is MNHEY and CDR2 SVGAGI. The CDR3 coding sequence is TGTGCCAGCAGTCCGGGACAGGGCTTCTATGGCTACACCTTC. The encoded protein is CASSPGQGFYGYTF.

The chain joins TRBV11-2 to TRBJ1-6, with TRBD1 as a possible D gene (5 bases). This CDR3 is built from 15 residues. The germline V and J ends were trimmed by 1 base and 10 bases, with 14 bases remaining between them. The germline CDR1 and CDR2 sequences are SGHAT and FQNNGV. The CDR3 region has the DNA TGTGCCAGCAGCTTAGGGCTCCGGGGGGAATCACCCCTCCACTTT. Its translation is CASSLGLRGESPLHF.

The CDR3 nucleotides read TGTGCCAGCAGCCAAGCCGCGGGAGGGCCTTACGAGCAGTACTTC. This codes for CASSQAAGGPYEQYF. This sequence joins TRBV3-1 (or the pseudogene TRBV3-2) and TRBJ2-7; TRBD2 aligns across 9 bases. Germline assignment: CDR1 LGHDT and CDR2 YNNKEL (reference sequence). V was pared by 1 base and J by 4 bases, with 5 bases of the junction left unmatched. The CDR3 spans 15 residues.

This clone was seen just once. The chain uses TRBV4-1 and TRBJ1-4; TRBD1 is a possible D gene (6 bases). Germline V gives CDR1 MGHRA, CDR2 YSYEKL. V was clipped by 4 bases and J by 3 bases, with 21 bases between them. This CDR3 comprises 18 residues. The CDR3 is CASSLDQGPVLANEKLFF. CDR3 nucleotide sequence: TGCGCCAGCAGCCTCGATCAGGGGCCGGTTCTAGCTAATGAAAAACTGTTTTTT.

The V and J genes are TRBV18 and TRBJ1-2; weak D call: TRBD1 (5 bases). CDR3 length: 14 amino acids. Trimming took 5 bases from V and 8 from J, leaving 18 bases between them. Germline V lookup: CDR1 KGHSH, CDR2 LQKENI. CDR3 sequence: CASSIQDSPGGYTF. The CDR3 bases are TGTGCCAGCTCAATACAGGATTCGCCCGGGGGCTACACCTTC.

The sample holds a few counts of this clone. V is TRBV7-9 and J is TRBJ1-1; no clear D gene. Trimming took off 2 bases at V and 5 bases at J, with 12 bases between the two ends. Germline CDR1 and CDR2: SEHNR and FQNEAQ (reference sequence). The CDR3 consists of 14 residues. CDR3 nucleotide sequence: TGTGCCAGCAGCTTAATGTCCGGGGAGACTGAAGCTTTCTTT. It codes for CASSLMSGETEAFF.

This rearrangement joins TRBV18 to TRBJ2-7; D is perhaps TRBD2 (6 bases). The ends were cut back, 1 base at V and 5 bases at J, with 12 bases in the middle. In germline, CDR1 is KGHSH, CDR2 LQKENI. This CDR3 has 14 amino acids. DNA of the CDR3: TGTGCCAGCTCACCACTGACTAGTGGGGACGAGCAGTACTTC. This translates into CASSPLTSGDEQYF.

The chain is built from TRBV19 and TRBJ1-6; 7 bases are a match to TRBD1. Trimming cost V 3 bases and J 5 bases; bases outside gene matches: 4. This CDR3 has 15 amino acids. Germline values: CDR1 LNHDA, CDR2 SQIVND (reference sequence). This CDR3 is CASSIGGTDNSPLHF. The CDR3 region has the DNA TGTGCCAGTAGTATTGGAGGGACAGATAATTCACCCCTCCACTTT.

The chain links TRBV7-9 to TRBJ1-2; D unresolved. This CDR3 region has 14 residues. Germline V gives CDR1 SEHNR, CDR2 FQNEAQ (reference sequence). The V end lost 1 base, the J end lost 8 bases, and 14 bases lay between the germline ends. The CDR3 sequence: CASSLELGRGGYTF. The CDR3 coding sequence is TGTGCCAGCAGCTTAGAGTTGGGGAGAGGGGGCTACACCTTC.

The rearrangement joins TRBV28 to TRBJ2-7, with D perhaps TRBD2 (6 bases). Germline V CDR1 and CDR2: MDHEN, SYDVKM. V was pared by 5 bases and J by 10 bases, with 18 bases between. The CDR3 length is 13 residues. Here the CDR3 reads CASSLGGWNTQYF. Written as DNA, the CDR3 is TGTGCCAGCAGTCTCGGGGGTTGGAATACCCAGTACTTC.

The chain carries TRBV27 and TRBJ1-1; D is unclear. The CDR3 length is 15 residues. Germline-derived CDR1 and CDR2 are MNHEY and SMNVEV (reference sequence). Between the trimmed V and J ends, which lost 1 base and 2 bases, there was a span of 11 bases. The CDR3 reads CASSLWPQSNTEAFF. The CDR3 DNA is TGTGCCAGCAGTTTATGGCCACAGAGTAACACTGAAGCTTTCTTT.

On this clone: The sample holds other DNA sequences that translate to the same CDR3. CDR3 sequence (DNA): TGTGCCAGCAGTTACTCCGGGGGTAATCAGCCCCAGCATTTT. Amino acids: CASSYSGGNQPQHF. The chain couples TRBV6-5 to TRBJ1-5, with D perhaps TRBD1 (5 bases). The length of the CDR3 is 14 residues. CDR1 MNHEY and CDR2 SVGAGI come from the germline V gene. Between the trimmed V and J ends, which lost 0 bases and 4 bases, there was a span of 7 bases.